This is a list of T cell receptor beta chains from one sample in a study of shared clonotypes between healthy human individuals. Libraries were prepared by immunoSEQ multiplex PCR; TCRdb keeps only in-frame clonotypes and omits some of them. The sample consists of about 2.1 million clones, under 95% of them appearing once. The sequenced sample consisted of naive CD8+ T cells from PBMCs. All receptors derive from a young man in good health. Some clones in this sample may be carry-over from other donors' samples. Each CDR3 is given with its conserved first and last residue. The order of the fields is V gene, D gene, J gene, clone size, CDR3 length, CDR3 DNA, CDR3 protein. The D gene is left open where the match is weak. Size values are once, few and many counts, or a class for expanded clones, and some rows have none.

TRBV7-9,-,TRBJ2-1,-,15,TGTGCCAGCAGCTCAGTATTAGCCTCCTACAATGAGCAGTTCTTC,CASSSVLASYNEQFF
TRBV29-1,-,TRBJ1-4,-,13,TGCAGCGTTGGCGGAGGGCGTAATGAAAAACTGTTTTTT,CSVGGGRNEKLFF
TRBV28,-,TRBJ2-6,-,18,TGTGCCAGCCTTTCTGGGGTAAGAAAAAGCTCTGGGGCCAACGTCCTGACTTTC,CASLSGVRKSSGANVLTF
TRBV6-1,-,TRBJ2-7,-,11,TGTGCCAGCAGTGAAGGGTACGAGCAGTACTTC,CASSEGYEQYF
TRBV7-2,-,TRBJ2-7,-,15,TGTGCCAGCAGCCCAAAAAGGGACCCCGGTAACGAGCAGTACTTC,CASSPKRDPGNEQYF
TRBV27,TRBD1,TRBJ1-1,-,14,TGTGCCAGCAGTCCAGGGACAGGCGTTACTGAAGCTTTCTTT,CASSPGTGVTEAFF
TRBV27,TRBD1,TRBJ2-7,-,15,TGTGCCAGCAGTCCTCGACAGGGTGCTTCCTACGAGCAGTACTTC,CASSPRQGASYEQYF
TRBV4-1,-,TRBJ1-5,few,17,TGCGCCAGCAGCCCCGTTCATAATGAAGGGACAAATCAGCCCCAGCATTTT,CASSPVHNEGTNQPQHF
TRBV5-1,-,TRBJ2-3,-,13,TGCGCCAGCAGCTTGGCCCCGGGAGATACGCAGTATTTT,CASSLAPGDTQYF
TRBV27,-,TRBJ1-3,once,14,TGTGCCAGTGGGGGTTTGAGGTCTGGAAACACCATATATTTT,CASGGLRSGNTIYF
TRBV6-1,-,TRBJ1-2,-,16,TGTGCCAGCAGTGAAACGGGGGCAGGGGCCTCCTATGGCTACACCTTC,CASSETGAGASYGYTF
TRBV10-3,TRBD2,TRBJ2-3,-,18,TGTGCCATCAGTGAGTCTTGGTCACTAGCGGGAGGGCCAGATACGCAGTATTTT,CAISESWSLAGGPDTQYF
TRBV29-1,-,TRBJ2-7,-,12,TGCAGCGCCATACAGGGCTCCTACGAGCAGTACTTC,CSAIQGSYEQYF
TRBV2,TRBD1,TRBJ2-5,-,13,TGTGCCAGCAGCCGGGACAGGGGGGAGACCCAGTACTTC,CASSRDRGETQYF
TRBV7-2,TRBD2,TRBJ2-1,-,17,TGTGCCAGCAGCTTATATTGGACTAGCGGTTCCTACAATGAGCAGTTCTTC,CASSLYWTSGSYNEQFF
TRBV28,TRBD1,TRBJ2-1,-,13,TGTGCCAGCAGACAGACAGGGGCCAGGGAGCAGTTCTTC,CASRQTGAREQFF
TRBV6-1,TRBD1,TRBJ2-7,-,14,TGTGCCAGCAGTGTCCGGGACAGTTTCTACGAGCAGTACTTC,CASSVRDSFYEQYF
TRBV28,-,TRBJ2-1,-,18,TGTGCCAGCAGTACCCTCGCCAGGGGCGCGAGAAAAACCGATGAGCAGTTCTTC,CASSTLARGARKTDEQFF
TRBV10-1,-,TRBJ2-1,once,17,TGCGCCAGCAGTGAGTCGGGGCGCGTGAGCTCCTACAATGAGCAGTTCTTC,CASSESGRVSSYNEQFF
TRBV9,TRBD2,TRBJ2-7,-,14,TGTGCCAGCAGCGAGGGCGGGAGCTCCTACGAGCAGTACTTC,CASSEGGSSYEQYF
TRBV27,-,TRBJ2-3,-,14,TGTGCCAGCAGAGTTTTTTTGTCCGGAGATACGCAGTATTTT,CASRVFLSGDTQYF
TRBV29-1,TRBD1,TRBJ2-5,-,14,TGCAGCGTTGAAGGGGGGACAGAGTTGGAGACCCAGTACTTC,CSVEGGTELETQYF
TRBV2,-,TRBJ2-3,-,14,TGTGCCAGCAGTGAATGGGCACAGCAAGATACGCAGTATTTT,CASSEWAQQDTQYF
TRBV9,-,TRBJ2-3,-,10,TGTGCCAGTGGGTCAGATACGCAGTATTTT,CASGSDTQYF
TRBV27,-,TRBJ1-1,once,14,TGTGCCAGCAGCGCCACGGGCGCGAACACTGAAGCTTTCTTT,CASSATGANTEAFF
TRBV7-2,-,TRBJ1-3,-,14,TGTGCCAGCAGCCCTCGGGGCGGTGGAAACACCATATATTTT,CASSPRGGGNTIYF
TRBV28,-,TRBJ2-3,-,14,TGTGCCAGCAGTAACGCGAGGGGGACCGATACGCAGTATTTT,CASSNARGTDTQYF
TRBV4-3,TRBD2,TRBJ2-1,-,15,TGCGCCAGCAGCCCGGCGGTAGCGGGAGGGAATGAGCAGTTCTTC,CASSPAVAGGNEQFF
TRBV27,-,TRBJ2-5,-,15,TGTGCCAGCAGTTTACTCGGGGAACTAGGAGAGACCCAGTACTTC,CASSLLGELGETQYF
TRBV7-9,TRBD2,TRBJ2-4,-,17,TGTGCCAGCAGCTCCCCTGAGTCGGCTAGCGGGGCGAACATTCAGTACTTC,CASSSPESASGANIQYF
TRBV7-6,-,TRBJ1-2,-,13,TGTGCCAGCAGCGAAGCCCAGGGCTTGGGCTACACCTTC,CASSEAQGLGYTF
TRBV6-1,TRBD2,TRBJ2-7,-,15,TGTGCCAGCAGTGAATTGCGGGAGGTCCCCTACGAGCAGTACTTC,CASSELREVPYEQYF
TRBV19,-,TRBJ1-4,-,16,TGTGCCAGTAGTGCGAGGAAGCATTCAACTAATGAAAAACTGTTTTTT,CASSARKHSTNEKLFF
TRBV7-6,-,TRBJ2-3,-,14,TGTGCCAGCAGCTTAGCCCCAGGGACAGATACGCAGTATTTT,CASSLAPGTDTQYF
TRBV29-1,TRBD1,TRBJ2-6,-,16,TGCAGCGTCATCGGGACAGGTCACTCTGGGGCCAACGTCCTGACTTTC,CSVIGTGHSGANVLTF
TRBV10-3,TRBD1,TRBJ2-5,-,16,TGTGCCATCAGTGAGGCCACAGGGGGCCTCCAAGAGACCCAGTACTTC,CAISEATGGLQETQYF
TRBV11-2,-,TRBJ2-2,few,15,TGTGCCAGCAGCCCGAGGGGTCTCGGCACCGGGGAGCTGTTTTTT,CASSPRGLGTGELFF
TRBV28,TRBD1,TRBJ1-5,-,17,TGTGCCAGCAGTGAATATCCGGGAGGACAGGGTAGCCAGCCCCAGCATTTT,CASSEYPGGQGSQPQHF
TRBV30,TRBD2,TRBJ2-1,-,16,TGTGCCTGGAGTGCGATTCTAGCGGCAGCCTACAATGAGCAGTTCTTC,CAWSAILAAAYNEQFF
TRBV29-1,TRBD2,TRBJ2-1,once,16,TGCAGCGAAACAGGACTAGCGGGAGGCCGCTGGAATGAGCAGTTCTTC,CSETGLAGGRWNEQFF
TRBV29-1,-,TRBJ2-1,-,16,TGCAGCGTTGAAGGACATCATAGAAGCTCCTACAATGAGCAGTTCTTC,CSVEGHHRSSYNEQFF
TRBV5-6,TRBD1,TRBJ2-2,-,13,TGTGCCAGCGGACAGGGTGGCGGCGGGGAGCTGTTTTTT,CASGQGGGGELFF
TRBV28,-,TRBJ2-1,-,15,TGTGCCAGCAGTCCTAGGGGAGAACCCTACAATGAGCAGTTCTTC,CASSPRGEPYNEQFF
TRBV4-1,-,TRBJ1-1,few,13,TGCGCCAGCAGCGAAGTCAAGGGGGGCGAAGCTTTCTTT,CASSEVKGGEAFF
TRBV25-1,TRBD1,TRBJ1-1,-,12,TGTGCCAGCAGTAACTACAGGGGTGAAGCTTTCTTT,CASSNYRGEAFF
TRBV27,TRBD1,TRBJ2-5,-,12,TGTGCCAGCAGTTTTCACAGGGGGACCCAGTACTTC,CASSFHRGTQYF
TRBV27,TRBD2,TRBJ2-1,-,15,TGTGCCAGCACCCAGACTAGCGGGAGGGCCAATGAGCAGTTCTTC,CASTQTSGRANEQFF
TRBV28,-,TRBJ2-2,-,15,TGTGCCAGCAGTTCCTTGGGAGCGAGAGCCGGGGAGCTGTTTTTT,CASSSLGARAGELFF
TRBV9,TRBD2,TRBJ2-7,-,14,TGTGCCAGCAGCGCGACTAGCGTTAATCACGAGCAGTACTTC,CASSATSVNHEQYF
TRBV6-5,-,TRBJ2-7,-,13,TGTGCCAGCAGTTACAGGGCTACCTACGAGCAGTACTTC,CASSYRATYEQYF
TRBV6-4,-,TRBJ2-7,-,13,TGTGCCAGCAGTGACAGCCGTTCCTACGAGCAGTACTTC,CASSDSRSYEQYF
TRBV7-2,TRBD2,TRBJ2-1,-,16,TGTGCCAGCAGCTCCGGGACTAGCCCAAACTACAATGAGCAGTTCTTC,CASSSGTSPNYNEQFF
TRBV30,-,TRBJ2-4,-,13,TGTGCCTGGAGTGACGGAGGTTGGAACATTCAGTACTTC,CAWSDGGWNIQYF
TRBV4-2,TRBD1,TRBJ2-2,-,18,TGTGCCAGCAGCCATTACCTCCGGGACAGGTCGAACACCGGGGAGCTGTTTTTT,CASSHYLRDRSNTGELFF
TRBV2,TRBD1,TRBJ2-7,-,15,TGTACAACTAGGCCGGGACAGGGGTATCCCTACGAGCAGTACTTC,CTTRPGQGYPYEQYF
TRBV28,-,TRBJ1-6,-,17,TGTGCCAGCAGTTTAGAAGGCAGCCCTACGCCTTATTCACCCCTCCACTTT,CASSLEGSPTPYSPLHF
TRBV7-3,-,TRBJ2-3,-,15,TGTGCCAGCAGCTCCAATCAGGGTGCCACAGATACGCAGTATTTT,CASSSNQGATDTQYF
TRBV11-2,-,TRBJ1-5,-,14,TGTGCCAGCAGCTGGAGACAGGGCAATCAGCCCCAGCATTTT,CASSWRQGNQPQHF
TRBV5-4,TRBD1,TRBJ1-1,-,14,TGTGCCAGCAGCTTGGGGACAGGGTTCACTGAAGCTTTCTTT,CASSLGTGFTEAFF
TRBV6-1,-,TRBJ1-1,-,13,TGTGCCAGCGAGACAGCAGTGAACACTGAAGCTTTCTTT,CASETAVNTEAFF